One and the same sample provided the 4 T cell receptor beta chains below, sequenced in a study of blood T cell repertoires in COVID-19. Here immunoSEQ multiplex PCR was the method, and the copy in TCRdb shows in-frame clones only, minus some. The sample contains under 400,000 clones, over 75% of which appear only once. Sequenced sample: peripheral blood. Receptor source: a woman aged 25 to 39 with COVID-19, enrolled during active disease.

The chain links TRBV4-1 to TRBJ1-2; the D is unclear. There are 14 residues in the CDR3. Trimming cost V 4 bases and J 4 bases, with 13 bases left between them. CDR1 and CDR2 (germline): MGHRA, YSYEKL. Written as DNA, the CDR3 is TGCGCCAGCAGCCCCCTGGAGAGGAGCTATGGCTACACCTTC. Protein product: CASSPLERSYGYTF.

This chain connects TRBV5-1 to TRBJ2-7; TRBD2 might be the D (6 bases). Trimming cost V 5 bases and J 2 bases, with 14 bases left between them. This CDR3 is 14 amino acids long. CDR1 and CDR2 from the germline V gene are SGHRS and YFSETQ. CDR3 coding DNA: TGCGCCAGCAGTTTTCGGGGGACCCCCTACGAGCAGTACTTC. Translation gives CASSFRGTPYEQYF.

The rearrangement joins TRBV7-3 to TRBJ2-7; TRBD2 matches at 9 bases. Germline CDR1 SGHTA, CDR2 FQGTGA. There are 13 residues in the CDR3. With V trimmed by 5 bases and J by 7 bases, 6 bases remained unmatched. This chain's CDR3 is CASSKVLAGEQYF. Here the CDR3 DNA reads TGTGCCAGCAGCAAAGTCCTAGCGGGGGAGCAGTACTTC. Drawing the rest from reference TRBV7-3 and TRBJ2-7, the complete variable domain is GAGVSQTPSNKVTEKGKYVELRCDPISGHTALYWYRQSLGQGPEFLIYFQGTGAADDSGLPNDRFFAVRPEGSVSTLKIQRTERGDSAVYLCASSKVLAGEQYFGPGTRLTVT.

This chain uses TRBV4-1 with TRBJ2-7, with 9 bases that match TRBD1. CDR3 length: 18 residues. Germline values: CDR1 MGHRA, CDR2 YSYEKL. V dropped 0 bases and J dropped 2; count of bases not matched to a gene: 11. The CDR3 DNA is TGCGCCAGCAGCCAAGATAACCCCGGGACAGGGATCACCTACGAGCAGTACTTC. It yields the protein CASSQDNPGTGITYEQYF.